The source of this T cell receptor (beta chain) is a study of T-cell memory formation after mild COVID-19 (dated by TCRdb to the early 2020s). Context from the whole study: Most TCR sequence clusters were specific to one of the two donors. Two young, previously healthy adult volunteers made up the cohort, one male and one female. In two donors, T-cell clones that expanded and contracted after mild COVID-19 were followed by sequencing TCRalpha and TCRbeta repertoires longitudinally.

This clonotype was counted a few times. Its recognized antigen is unknown. The input lacks base qualities; no much larger clone sits a single base away. The CDR3 has 14 amino acids, counting the end cysteine and phenylalanine. Just CDR3 DNA is preserved here, 42 bases in frame from base 1. For CDR1 and CDR2, the germline V gene lists SGDLS and YYNGEE. At the junction V is shortened by 2 bases and J by 10 bases; bases outside the gene matches: 7. Overall results and qualifications from the work: Clones contracting from day 15 to 85 had balanced CD4/CD8 phenotypes, while a second wave expanding from day 15 to 37 was biased towards CD4+. The study covered only two mild cases, and larger cohorts including severe cases with pre-infection samples were considered necessary. SARS-CoV-2 specificity was not confirmed for the second-wave clones peaking on day 37. Some responding clones were detected in pre-infection memory, suggesting pre-existing cross-reactive memory T cells joined the SARS-CoV-2 response. Contracting CD4+ clones appeared mostly in the CM and EM memory subsets, whereas CD8+ clones were enriched in EMRA.

PBMCs were isolated by Ficoll-Paque density gradient centrifugation. For sequencing, an Illumina NovaSeq 6000 was employed. TCRalpha and TCRbeta cDNA libraries were constructed by 5'RACE with constant-segment primers, with sample barcodes and unique molecular identifiers being introduced. Trizol reagent was used to extract RNA from every sample. Library amplification was performed in two PCR steps, and a second sample barcode and Illumina TruSeq adapters were introduced in the second step. Libraries were sequenced on an Illumina NovaSeq with 2 x 150 bp paired-end reads. The authors' pipeline ran thus. Demultiplexing of reads and collapsing into UMI-guided consensus sequences were performed with migec v1.2.7. With mixcr v2.1.11, UMI consensuses were aligned to TRA and TRB V and J templates and assembled into clonotypes. Clonotypes were classified as expanded or contracted when called significant by both edgeR and NoisET, with noise models trained on biological replicates. For edgeR calls, the cutoffs were a false discovery rate-adjusted p below 0.01 and a log2 fold-change threshold of 1. As an exploratory analysis of dynamics, PCA with hierarchical clustering was applied to max-normalized trajectories of the 1000 most abundant clonotypes. Separately sequenced CD4+ and CD8+ repertoires were used to assign the CD4 or CD8 phenotype of responding clones. TCRdb reran the public reads through fastp at Q25 and MiXCR, keeping productive beta chains. Each entry is one CDR3 protein sequence, shown with its most common DNA and genes. In this record, the V and J calls reflect TCRdb's handling and not the investigators' own analysis. The sample has 250,000 to 400,000 distinct CDR3 sequences on record, 13% to 15% of them singletons. In total, the top ten clones hold around 20% of the sample.

Sequences were obtained from PBMCs or a T cell subset sorted from them (not recorded which). The sequence was obtained from a man younger than 30 who had mild COVID-19 (a few samples of this study predate the infection). The sample titles of this study are shuffled in the database, so cell type and time point are left out; the donor was told from shared clones. The rearrangement joined TRBV9 to TRBJ1-5, with 9 junctional bases fitting TRBD1. The DNA sequence is given as TGTGCCAGCAGCGTCGGACAGGGGACCTACCCCCAGCATTTT. It is translated as CASSVGQGTYPQHF.